This TCR beta chain came from a study of a mutant IDH1 vaccine in newly diagnosed glioma. TCRdb's table, derived via immunoSEQ multiplex PCR, lists solely in-frame clones and lacks some. The sample carries tens of thousands of clones, almost 85% recorded once. Time point described: week 23, last vaccination. With topical imiquimod, each dose of the vaccine consisted of 300 ug of mutant IDH1 20-mer peptide. A single count supports this clone. Antigen: not known. Specimen: PBMCs, collected from a glioma patient whose treatment included an IDH1 peptide vaccine. The TCR comes from a man younger than 45 with glioma.

In DNA form, the CDR3 reads TGTGCCAGCAGAACAGGGGCCTCCTACGAGCAGTACTTC. Residues: CASRTGASYEQYF. This chain connects TRBV27 to TRBJ2-7, with TRBD1 matching over 7 bases. Per the germline V gene, CDR1 is MNHEY and CDR2 is SMNVEV (reference sequence). The V segment lost 6 bases and the J segment 0 bases; nucleotides outside the gene matches: 2. The CDR3 has 13 residues.